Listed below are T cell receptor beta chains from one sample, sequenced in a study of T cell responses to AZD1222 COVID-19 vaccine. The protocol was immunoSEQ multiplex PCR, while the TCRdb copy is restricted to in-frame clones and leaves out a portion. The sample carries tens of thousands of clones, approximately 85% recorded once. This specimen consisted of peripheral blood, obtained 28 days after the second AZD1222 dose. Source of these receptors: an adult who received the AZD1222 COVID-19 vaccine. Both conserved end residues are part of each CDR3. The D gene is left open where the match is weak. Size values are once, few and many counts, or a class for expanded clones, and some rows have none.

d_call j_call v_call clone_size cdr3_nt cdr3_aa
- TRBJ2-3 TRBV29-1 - TGCAGCGTTGACGACAGTACGCAGTATTTT CSVDDSTQYF
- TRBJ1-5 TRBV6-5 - TGTGCCAGCAGTTACTCGGGGGAGAGCAATCAGCCCCAGCATTTT CASSYSGESNQPQHF
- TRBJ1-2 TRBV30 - TGTGCCTGGATCATAGGGGGAGGTGGCTACACCTTC CAWIIGGGGYTF
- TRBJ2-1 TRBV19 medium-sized TGTGCCAGTAAAACTATCTACAATGAGCAGTTCTTC CASKTIYNEQFF
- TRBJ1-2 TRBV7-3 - TGTGCCAGCAGCTTTAACAGGGAGGGAGGCTACACCTTC CASSFNREGGYTF
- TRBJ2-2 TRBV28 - TGTGCCAGCAGCAACGGGGGCGCAGGAAACACCGGGGAGCTGTTTTTT CASSNGGAGNTGELFF
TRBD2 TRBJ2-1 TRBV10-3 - TGTGCCATCAGAGAGGGACTAGCAGACAATGAGCAGTTCTTC CAIREGLADNEQFF
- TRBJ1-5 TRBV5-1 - TGCGCCAGCAGCTTGGGTGGGGCGGGTCAGCCCCAGCATTTT CASSLGGAGQPQHF
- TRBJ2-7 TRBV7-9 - TGTGCCAGCGGGGGAGGTACAGGCGGCTACGAGCAGTACTTC CASGGGTGGYEQYF
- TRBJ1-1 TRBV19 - TGTGCCAGTAGTCGAGACATACGCACTGAAGCTTTCTTT CASSRDIRTEAFF
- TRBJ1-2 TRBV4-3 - TGCGCCAGCAGCCGGACCAGGGACCTTTCCTCTTATGGCTACACCTTC CASSRTRDLSSYGYTF
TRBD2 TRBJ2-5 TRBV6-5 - TGTGCCAGCGGGAGGGGTGCTTTATCCGGGGAGACCCAGTACTTC CASGRGALSGETQYF
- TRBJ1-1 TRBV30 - TGTGCCTGGAGTGTGGGCAGCGGGAACACTGAAGCTTTCTTT CAWSVGSGNTEAFF
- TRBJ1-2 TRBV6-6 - TGTGCCAGCAGTTACGGACAGCTGAATGGCTACACCTTC CASSYGQLNGYTF
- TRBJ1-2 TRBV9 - TGTGCCAGCAGCGTAGGGACATCTAACTATGGCTACACCTTC CASSVGTSNYGYTF
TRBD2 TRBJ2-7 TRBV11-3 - TGTGCCAGCAGCTTAACGGGAGGAGGCTACGAGCAGTACTTC CASSLTGGGYEQYF
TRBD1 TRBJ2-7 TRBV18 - TGTGCCAGCTCACTAGGACAGGGCCACGAGCAGTACTTC CASSLGQGHEQYF
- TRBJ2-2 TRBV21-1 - TGTGCCAGCAGCACCCGGGACAAAACGAACACCGGGGAGCTGTTTTTT CASSTRDKTNTGELFF
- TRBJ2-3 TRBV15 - TGTGCCACCAGCAGAGGGGAATCTGCAGATACGCAGTATTTT CATSRGESADTQYF
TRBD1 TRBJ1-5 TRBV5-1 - TGCGCCAGCAGCTCGCAGGGGGGCAATCAGCCCCAGCATTTT CASSSQGGNQPQHF
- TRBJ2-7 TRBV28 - TGTGCCAGCAGCCTAGGGGGGGCAGGGGACTTC CASSLGGAGDF
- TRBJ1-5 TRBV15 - TGTGCCACCAGCAGAGACGGGGGTCTAAATCAGCCCCAGCATTTT CATSRDGGLNQPQHF
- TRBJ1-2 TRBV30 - TGTGCGGCTTTGGGGGGGGAATCTAGCTATGGCTACACCTTC CAALGGESSYGYTF
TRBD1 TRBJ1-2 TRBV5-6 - TGTGCCAGCAGCTTAAGGACAGGTTCCTATGGCTACACCTTC CASSLRTGSYGYTF
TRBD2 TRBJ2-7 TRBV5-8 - TGTGCCAGCAGCTCCCCGGGGGGGGCCTACGAGCAGTACTTC CASSSPGGAYEQYF
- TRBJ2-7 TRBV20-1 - TGCAGTGCTAGAAGGCTTCACGAGCAGTACTTC CSARRLHEQYF
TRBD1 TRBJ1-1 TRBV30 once TGTGCCTGGAGTCCCGGGACAGCCAACACTGAAGCTTTCTTT CAWSPGTANTEAFF
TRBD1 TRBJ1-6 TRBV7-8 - TGTGCCAGCAGCTTGGCGACAGGGAGCGGTAATTCACCCCTCCACTTT CASSLATGSGNSPLHF
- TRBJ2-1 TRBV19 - TGTGCCAGTAGGGGGCTCAGTGTTGAGCAGTTCTTC CASRGLSVEQFF
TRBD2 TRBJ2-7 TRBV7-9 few TGTGCCAGCAGCGCAACAACGCCGCTAGCGGGGGGCGAGCAGTACTTC CASSATTPLAGGEQYF
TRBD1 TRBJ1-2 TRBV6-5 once TGTGCCAGCATTTCCGGGACAGGGGGCGGCTATGGCTACACCTTC CASISGTGGGYGYTF
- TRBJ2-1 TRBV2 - TGTGCCAGCAGTGAAGGCCTCAGGGATGAGCAGTTCTTC CASSEGLRDEQFF
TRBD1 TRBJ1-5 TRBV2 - TGTGCCAGCACCGAACTCCAGGGGGCGAATCAGCCCCAGCATTTT CASTELQGANQPQHF
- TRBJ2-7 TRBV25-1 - TGTGCCAGCAGTTCCCTCACGGGGGTCAACTACGAGCAGTACTTC CASSSLTGVNYEQYF
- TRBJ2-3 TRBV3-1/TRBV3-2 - TGTGCCAGCAGCCTCGGGACTCGCACAGATACGCAGTATTTT CASSLGTRTDTQYF
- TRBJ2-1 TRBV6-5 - TGTGCCAGCAGTTACTTGATAAGCTCCTACAATGAGCAGTTCTTC CASSYLISSYNEQFF
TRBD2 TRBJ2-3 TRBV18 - TGTGCCAGCTCACCTGGACTAGCCGCTGATACGCAGTATTTT CASSPGLAADTQYF
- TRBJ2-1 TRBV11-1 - TGTGCCAGCAGCCCCGCGGTCGGGGAGCAGTTCTTC CASSPAVGEQFF
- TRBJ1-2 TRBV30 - TGTGCCTGGAGCGGAGACAGGCAGACTACACGAAATGGCTACACCTTC CAWSGDRQTTRNGYTF
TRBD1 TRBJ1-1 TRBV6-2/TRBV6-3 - TGTGCCAGCAGTTACTTTTCGGGGACAGCCACTGAAGCTTTCTTT CASSYFSGTATEAFF
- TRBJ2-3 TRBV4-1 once TGCGCCAGCAGCCAAGGGCTGGGGGCGTACACAGATACGCAGTATTTT CASSQGLGAYTDTQYF
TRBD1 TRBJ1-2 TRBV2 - TGTGCCAGCAGTTCGGCAGGGGGCGAGATTGGTGGCTACACCTTC CASSSAGGEIGGYTF
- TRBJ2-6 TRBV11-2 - TGTGCCAGCAGCTCCGCTAGAAGGGCCAACGTCCTGACTTTC CASSSARRANVLTF
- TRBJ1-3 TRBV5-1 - TGCGCCAGCAGCTTGGGGGGTTACACTGGAAACACCATATATTTT CASSLGGYTGNTIYF
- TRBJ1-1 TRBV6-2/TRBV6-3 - TGTGCCAGCAGTTACCGGGGGGGAGGTACTGAAGCTTTCTTT CASSYRGGGTEAFF
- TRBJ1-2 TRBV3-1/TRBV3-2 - TGTGCCAGCAGCCAAGCCGGGGTACAGGGAGATGGCTACACCTTC CASSQAGVQGDGYTF
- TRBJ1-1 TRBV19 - TGTGCCAGTAGTGTGAGGAGGTTGAACACTGAAGCTTTCTTT CASSVRRLNTEAFF
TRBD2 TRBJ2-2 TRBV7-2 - TGTGCCAGCAGCCTAGGACTAGCGGTGAACACCGGGGAGCTGTTTTTT CASSLGLAVNTGELFF
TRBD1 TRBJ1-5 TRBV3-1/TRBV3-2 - TGTGCCAGCAGCCAAGGACAGGGAGGTCAGCCCCAGCATTTT CASSQGQGGQPQHF
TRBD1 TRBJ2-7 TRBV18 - TGTGCCAGCTCACCGCCCGGGACAGGGGGCTACGAGCAGTACTTC CASSPPGTGGYEQYF
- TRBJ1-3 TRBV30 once TGTGCCTGGAGTGAAGGAAACTCTGGAAACACCATATATTTT CAWSEGNSGNTIYF
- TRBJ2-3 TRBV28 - TGTGCCAGCATGGGGGCAGGGATGGGGACGGATACGCAGTATTTT CASMGAGMGTDTQYF